These T cell receptor beta chains were read from a single sample in a study of cytomegalovirus exposure and HLA in healthy donors. Measured with immunoSEQ multiplex PCR; TCRdb has only the in-frame clones, and not every one. The repertoire has approximately 270,000 clones, 90% of them found once; the top ten carry 0.35% to 0.45%. Sequenced input: PBMCs. These receptors were obtained from a young woman in good health and CMV-seronegative. CDR3s include the opening cysteine and the closing phenylalanine or tryptophan.

j_call v_call cdr3_aa
TRBJ2-7 TRBV7-9 CASTLGTGEQYF
TRBJ2-5 TRBV5-1 CASSLALPSTQETQYF
TRBJ1-4 TRBV9 CASSARQGTTNEKLFF
TRBJ1-1 TRBV5-4 CASSIGQGAEAFF
TRBJ2-3 TRBV2 CARQTDTQYF
TRBJ1-5 TRBV5-6 CASSLGAGSNQPQHF
TRBJ2-3 TRBV28 CASSLPSRSTDTQYF
TRBJ1-6 TRBV6-1 CASRQVYNSPLHF
TRBJ2-5 TRBV5-1 CASSFRQGRETQYF
TRBJ2-5 TRBV27 CASSLSRGGQETQYF
TRBJ1-3 TRBV25-1 CASSQGVHGNTIYF
TRBJ2-5 TRBV5-5 CASSLQGVRETQYF
TRBJ2-1 TRBV7-2 CASSLDRDNEQFF
TRBJ2-7 TRBV11-2 CASSRGAGETYEQYF
TRBJ2-7 TRBV25-1 CEGTATSYEQYF
TRBJ1-2 TRBV6-5 CASSYSRPENGYTF
TRBJ1-4 TRBV6-5 CASSPTLEGEKLFF
TRBJ1-4 TRBV28 CASSLTRGVNEKLFF
TRBJ2-7 TRBV25-1 CASSEYRDNYEQYF
TRBJ1-6 TRBV7-2 CASSYTGTANSPLHF
TRBJ2-7 TRBV30 CAWTLSGEQYF
TRBJ1-2 TRBV6-5 CASRIPGGRGYTF
TRBJ2-2 TRBV7-6 CASSLASGAGELFF
TRBJ2-2 TRBV19 CASSSRQLRISTGELFF
TRBJ1-2 TRBV5-1 CASSAGEGLPYTF
TRBJ1-1 TRBV7-2 CASSLPQDLEAFF
TRBJ1-5 TRBV6-5 CASRGQGFQPQHF
TRBJ1-2 TRBV7-9 CASSSQGRGYTF
TRBJ2-3 TRBV27 CASSSEGLAGVLFTDTQYF
TRBJ2-5 TRBV2 CASSEAGGYQETQYF
TRBJ2-7 TRBV19 CASSIGQGTYEQYF